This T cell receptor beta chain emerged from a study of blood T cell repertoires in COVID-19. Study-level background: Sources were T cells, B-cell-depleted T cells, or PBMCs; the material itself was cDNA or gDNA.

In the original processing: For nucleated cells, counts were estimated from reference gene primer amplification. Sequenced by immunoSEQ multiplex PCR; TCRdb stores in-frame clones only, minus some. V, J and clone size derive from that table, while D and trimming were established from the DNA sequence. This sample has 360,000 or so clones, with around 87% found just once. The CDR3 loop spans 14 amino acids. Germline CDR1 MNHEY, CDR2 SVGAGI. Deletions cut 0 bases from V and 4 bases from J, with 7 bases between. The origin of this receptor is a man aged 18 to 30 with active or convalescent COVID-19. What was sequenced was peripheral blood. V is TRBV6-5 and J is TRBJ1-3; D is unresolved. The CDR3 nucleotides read TGTGCCAGCAGTTACTCGACACTCGGAAACACCATATATTTT. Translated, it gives CASSYSTLGNTIYF.